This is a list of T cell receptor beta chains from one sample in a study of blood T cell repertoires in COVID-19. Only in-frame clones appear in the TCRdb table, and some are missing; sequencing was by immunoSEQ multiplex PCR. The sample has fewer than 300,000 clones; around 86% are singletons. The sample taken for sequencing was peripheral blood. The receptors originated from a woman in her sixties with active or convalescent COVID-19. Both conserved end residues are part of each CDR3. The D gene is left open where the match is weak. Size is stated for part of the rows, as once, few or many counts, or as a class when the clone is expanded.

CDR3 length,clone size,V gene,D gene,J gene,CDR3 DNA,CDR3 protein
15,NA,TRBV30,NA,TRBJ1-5,TGTGCCTGGAGTGTATCAGGGGATCGGAATCAGCCCCAGCATTTT,CAWSVSGDRNQPQHF
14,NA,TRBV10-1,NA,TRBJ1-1,TGCGCCAGCAGTGGGAATGGGCAGAACACTGAAGCTTTCTTT,CASSGNGQNTEAFF
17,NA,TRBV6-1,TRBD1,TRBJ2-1,TGTGCCAGCAGTGAACAGACAGGGTGGGGCTCCTACAATGAGCAGTTCTTC,CASSEQTGWGSYNEQFF
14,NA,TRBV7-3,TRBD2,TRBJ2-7,TGTGCCAGCAGCTTCAGCGGGGGGCAGGACGAGCAGTACTTC,CASSFSGGQDEQYF
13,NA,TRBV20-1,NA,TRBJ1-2,TGCAGTGCTAGTCGTACGGTTAACTATGGCTACACCTTC,CSASRTVNYGYTF
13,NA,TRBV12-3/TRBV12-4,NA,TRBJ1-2,TGTGCCAGCAGTTTGTTAAATAACTATGGCTACACCTTC,CASSLLNNYGYTF
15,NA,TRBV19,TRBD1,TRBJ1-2,TGTGCCAGTAGTCCCGGGACAGGGGTGTACTATGGCTACACCTTC,CASSPGTGVYYGYTF
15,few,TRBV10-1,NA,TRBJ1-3,TGCGCCAGCAGTCCGAGCGGGGGGTCTGGAAACACCATATATTTT,CASSPSGGSGNTIYF
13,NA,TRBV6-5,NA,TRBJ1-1,TGTGCCAGCAGTTACCAGGCGAACACTGAAGCTTTCTTT,CASSYQANTEAFF
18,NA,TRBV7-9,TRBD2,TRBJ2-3,TGTGCCAGCACCTCGAGGCTAGCGGGGGGGCTTAGCACAGATACGCAGTATTTT,CASTSRLAGGLSTDTQYF
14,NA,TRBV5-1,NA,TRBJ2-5,TGCGCCAGCAGCTTAGGGGTGTTTCAAGAGACCCAGTACTTC,CASSLGVFQETQYF
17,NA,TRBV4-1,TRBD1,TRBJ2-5,TGCGCCAGCAGCCAGGATCAGGGAGACAGGGGTAGAGAGACCCAGTACTTC,CASSQDQGDRGRETQYF
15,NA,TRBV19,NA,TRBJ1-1,TGTGCCAGTAGTGCACGGGGACTTCAGAACACTGAAGCTTTCTTT,CASSARGLQNTEAFF
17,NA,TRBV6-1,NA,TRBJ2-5,TGTGCCAGCAGTGAAGCGCAACGGGGGGCCGGCCGGGAGACCCAGTACTTC,CASSEAQRGAGRETQYF
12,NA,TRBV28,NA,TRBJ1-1,TGTGCCAGCAGGCGTACGAACACTGAAGCTTTCTTT,CASRRTNTEAFF
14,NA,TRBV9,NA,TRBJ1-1,TGTGCCAGCAGCGGGGCCAGGGAGAACACTGAAGCTTTCTTT,CASSGARENTEAFF
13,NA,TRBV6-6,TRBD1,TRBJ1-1,TGTGCCAGCAGGGGACAGGAGAACACTGAAGCTTTCTTT,CASRGQENTEAFF
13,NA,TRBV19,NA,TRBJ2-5,TGTGCCAGTAGCGGGCTACTAGGGGAGACCCAGTACTTC,CASSGLLGETQYF
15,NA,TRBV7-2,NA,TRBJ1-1,TGTGCCAGCAGCTTAGGCATGGGGGGTAACACTGAAGCTTTCTTT,CASSLGMGGNTEAFF
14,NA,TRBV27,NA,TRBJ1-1,TGTGCCAGCAGTTTGGGGGGGCCGAGCACTGAAGCTTTCTTT,CASSLGGPSTEAFF
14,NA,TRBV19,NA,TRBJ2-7,TGTGCCAGTAGTTGGCGGGACTCCTCAGACGAGCAGTACTTC,CASSWRDSSDEQYF
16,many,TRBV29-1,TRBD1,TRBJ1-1,TGCAGCCCAACAGGGGGTTCCCCCAACATGAACACTGAAGCTTTCTTT,CSPTGGSPNMNTEAFF
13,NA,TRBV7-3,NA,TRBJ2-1,TGTGCCAGCAGCTTAAAGTACGGGAATGAGCAGTTCTTC,CASSLKYGNEQFF
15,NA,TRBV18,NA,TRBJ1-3,TGTGCCAGCTCCCCGTCCGCAGTCGTTGGAAACACCATATATTTT,CASSPSAVVGNTIYF